Sequencing of this TCR beta chain was carried out in a study of cytomegalovirus exposure and HLA in healthy donors. The study, taken as a whole, reports: Presence/absence results assume similar sequencing depth per donor, which may not hold.

The primer mix had 60 Vbeta and 13 Jbeta primers. Produced via immunoSEQ multiplex PCR; TCRdb's table is partial and in-frame only. The table includes approximately 170,000 clones, less than 90% detected once. Germline CDR1 and CDR2: LGHNA and YNFKEQ. Trimming pared 1 base from V and 6 bases from J, leaving 22 bases between. This CDR3 has 18 residues. About this clone itself: What it recognizes is unknown.

The TCR comes from a man between 45 and 60 years old in good health and CMV-seropositive. The chain links TRBV4-2 to TRBJ2-1; perhaps TRBD2 as D (6 bases). Specimen: PBMCs. The DNA of the CDR3 is TGTGCCAGCAGCCAAGGTTTTCGCGTCGGGAGAGACTCCAATGAGCAGTTCTTC. Translation gives CASSQGFRVGRDSNEQFF.